A single sample gave rise to the 12 T cell receptor beta chains below, sequenced in a study of monozygotic twins with inflammatory bowel disease. TCRdb derives one entry per CDR3 protein from the 5' RACE reads, leaving out DNA. The repertoire table contains over 120,000 distinct CDR3 sequences. Input material: blood. Receptor source: a human donor with ulcerative colitis or Crohn's disease, or a healthy co-twin of an affected twin (not recorded which).

V and J are TRBV14 and TRBJ2-7. Germline V gene data show CDR1 as SGHDN and CDR2 as FVKESK. This CDR3 is 13 amino acids long. CDR3 protein: CASSQDLPYEQYF.

The chain carries TRBV9 and TRBJ2-1; TCRdb reports TRBD1, a call that lacks DNA to check it against. Germline assignment: CDR1 SGDLS and CDR2 YYNGEE. This CDR3 spans 15 amino acids. CDR3 sequence: CASSVGTGSYNEQFF.

The chain combines TRBV6-2 or TRBV6-3 with TRBJ1-1. The length of the CDR3 is 16 residues. CDR1 MNHEY and CDR2 SVGEGT come from the germline V gene. The CDR3 loop is CASSYRSSREGTEAFF.

V gene TRBV27 combines with J gene TRBJ2-2; TCRdb's D call, TRBD2, is unchecked because there is no DNA. In germline, CDR1 is MNHEY, CDR2 SMNVEV (reference sequence). CDR3 length: 17 residues. The chain's CDR3 is CASSPYRRGANTGELFF.

The rearrangement links TRBV20-1 to TRBJ2-1; TCRdb returns TRBD2, unconfirmable since there is no DNA. This CDR3 spans 11 amino acids. Germline CDR1 DFQATT, CDR2 SNEGSKA (reference sequence). CDR3 in amino acids: CSARGDNEQFF.

V usage is TRBV29-1 and J usage is TRBJ1-1. The CDR3 contains 13 residues. Germline V gene lookup returns CDR1 SQVTM and CDR2 ANQGSEA. CDR3 sequence: CSVERGLGTEAFF.

By frequency, this clonotype is medium-sized (0.01 to 0.1%). The chain combines TRBV5-1 with TRBJ2-7; TCRdb selects TRBD1, and the lack of DNA leaves this call unchecked. This CDR3 spans 15 amino acids. CDR1 and CDR2 (germline): SGHRS, YFSETQ. The CDR3 region is CASSLYGQASYEQYF. Supplemented by reference TRBV5-1 and TRBJ2-7, the full variable domain reads KAGVTQTPRYLIKTRGQQVTLSCSPISGHRSVSWYQQTPGQGLQFLFEYFSETQRNKGNFPGRFSGRQFSNSRSEMNVSTLELGDSALYLCASSLYGQASYEQYFGPGTRLTVT.

The rearrangement uses TRBV27 and TRBJ2-2; without DNA, the TCRdb call of TRBD2 cannot be checked. CDR1 and CDR2 from the germline V gene are MNHEY and SMNVEV (reference sequence). The length of the CDR3 is 16 residues. This CDR3 reads CASTSGGRTSAGELFF.

The chain links TRBV28 to TRBJ1-1; TCRdb outputs TRBD1, but without DNA this stays unchecked. The CDR3 covers 15 residues. The germline gives CDR1 MDHEN, CDR2 SYDVKM. The CDR3 sequence: CASRHLQGLGTEAFF.

The chain joins TRBV5-1 to TRBJ1-1; the TCRdb call, TRBD1, lacks DNA for checking. The CDR3 covers 14 residues. Per the germline V gene, CDR1 is SGHRS and CDR2 is YFSETQ. The CDR3 sequence is CASSLTGANTEAFF.

V and J are TRBV5-4 and TRBJ2-1. Germline-derived CDR1 and CDR2 are SGHNT and YYREEE (reference sequence). This CDR3 comprises 15 residues. The CDR3: CASSASGTFYNEQFF.

The CDR3 sequence is CASSFGGKGNEQFF. The rearrangement uses TRBV12-3 or TRBV12-4 and TRBJ2-1; the D gene TCRdb calls, TRBD1, cannot be checked with no DNA. This CDR3 is 14 amino acids long.